Detailed here is one TCR beta chain. Its antigen is undetermined. Assay: immunoSEQ multiplex PCR; the TCRdb copy retains only in-frame clones and omits some. Here the sample spans more than 1 million clones, more than 75% being singletons. The data were taken from a study of shared clonotypes between healthy human individuals. Study overall: The people who gave samples were two women and a few men aged 18 to 49. Study-level findings and limits: Non-shared clonotypes displayed generation probabilities falling below those of clonotypes present in all four donors.

The CDR3 sequence is 14 residues long. The germline CDR1 and CDR2 sequences are SGHTA and FQGTGA. V was shortened by 2 bases and J by 8 bases, with 16 bases between the two germline ends. This rearrangement joins TRBV7-3 to TRBJ2-7; the D gene could be TRBD1 or TRBD2 (7 bases each). Sequenced: memory CD4+ T cells from PBMCs. The subset was: CD45RA-negative fraction. This receptor was taken from a man between 18 and 29 years old in good health. Some clones in this sample may be carry-over from other donors' samples. For the CDR3, the DNA is TGTGCCAGCAGCTTACGGGGGGACAGCCTCAAGCAGTACTTC. It codes for CASSLRGDSLKQYF.